Below are 9 T cell receptor beta chains sequenced from a single sample in a study of blood T cells in healthy people across ages. Alongside a J-beta primer mix, a sample-barcoded 5' primer served in a second PCR lasting about 7 to 11 cycles. TCRdb redid the calling of the 5' RACE reads with MiXCR, one entry per CDR3 protein. Here the sample spans around 780,000 distinct CDR3 sequences, about 26% being singletons. These data also formed part of another study, on T cells of mothers and their children.

Material: blood. The receptor source for this set is a boy under 18 in good health.

This sequence joins TRBV20-1 and TRBJ2-1; 11 positions agree with TRBD2. The CDR3 totals 14 residues. V shed 4 bases, J shed 5 bases, and the junction held 4 bases outside the gene matches. CDR1 and CDR2 (germline): DFQATT, SNEGSKA (reference sequence). CDR3: CSATGTSGHNEQFF. In DNA form, the CDR3 reads TGCAGTGCTACCGGGACTAGCGGACACAATGAGCAGTTCTTC.

The gene calls are TRBV2 and TRBJ2-5; TRBD1 matches 7 bases. Germline V gene lookup returns CDR1 SNHLY and CDR2 FYNNEI. V shed 2 bases, J shed 0 bases, and the junction held 3 bases outside the gene matches. The CDR3 is 15 amino acids. CDR3 coding DNA: TGTGCCAGCAGTGAAAGGGACAGCAACCAAGAGACCCAGTACTTC. Protein: CASSERDSNQETQYF.

The rearrangement links TRBV29-1 to TRBJ2-7; no clear D. Germline V lookup: CDR1 SQVTM, CDR2 ANQGSEA. The CDR3 has 15 residues. The V and J ends lost 3 bases and 1 base respectively, with 16 bases between them. The DNA for the CDR3 is TGCAGCGTTGAGCCCCGAGAAGGCCCATCCTACGAGCAGTACTTC. It translates to CSVEPREGPSYEQYF.

This clonotype has just a few counts. The rearrangement uses TRBV7-9 and TRBJ2-6; no clear D gene. The CDR3 is made up of 18 amino acids. Germline CDR1 SEHNR, CDR2 FQNEAQ (reference sequence). Deletions cut 1 base from V and 2 bases from J, with 15 bases between. In nucleotides, the CDR3 is TGTGCCAGCAGCTTAGGGCCCCCCCAGTTTACTGGGGCCAACGTCCTGACTTTC. It specifies CASSLGPPQFTGANVLTF.

This clonotype was recorded a few times. This chain joins TRBV20-1 and TRBJ1-3; D is undetermined. Trimming left V 0 bases short and J 4 bases short, with 10 bases between. The CDR3 sequence is 14 residues long. The germline V gene encodes CDR1 DFQATT and CDR2 SNEGSKA (reference sequence). CDR3 DNA sequence: TGCAGTGCTAGAGACGCAGCGTCCGGAAACACCATATATTTT. This gives the protein CSARDAASGNTIYF.

There are a few counts of this clonotype. The chain carries TRBV20-1 and TRBJ1-4; D unclear. Trimming removed 5 bases from V and 7 bases from J, with 5 bases in between. CDR3 size: 10 residues. Germline CDR1 reads DFQATT; CDR2 reads SNEGSKA (reference sequence). For the CDR3, the DNA is TGCAGTGCTTATAGTGAAAAACTGTTTTTT. This gives the protein CSAYSEKLFF.

In this sample, this clonotype turned up many times. For the CDR3, the DNA is TGTGCCAGCAGTTTAGTACTGAACACTGAAGCTTTCTTT. This gives the protein CASSLVLNTEAFF. The chain couples TRBV27 to TRBJ1-1; unclear D gene. V lost 2 bases, J lost 0 bases, and 4 bases lay in between. Looked up from germline, CDR1 is MNHEY and CDR2 is SMNVEV (reference sequence). This CDR3 comprises 13 residues.

The chain carries TRBV6-6 and TRBJ1-6; 8 nucleotides align to TRBD1. Germline trimming cut 6 bases from V and 11 bases from J; bases unmatched to any gene: 12. Germline lookup yields CDR1 MNHNY and CDR2 SVGAGI (reference sequence). The CDR3 is 15 amino acids. CDR3 bases: TGTGCCAGCAGCTATCCGGACAGGGAGAGTGCACCCCTCCACTTT. Its translation is CASSYPDRESAPLHF.

The chain combines TRBV6-1 with TRBJ2-7, with 8 bases identical to TRBD2. With the DNA end fitting TRBJ2-5 better, the J assignment may be wrong. This CDR3 has 17 amino acids. Looked up from germline, CDR1 is MNHNS and CDR2 is SASEGT. CDR3 nucleotides: TGTGCCAGCAGAGCGTTAGCGGGAAACGGAGAAGGAGAGACCCAGTACTTC. It yields the protein CASRALAGNGEGETQYF.